These T cell receptor beta chains were read from a single sample in a study of blood T cell repertoires in COVID-19. The assay was immunoSEQ multiplex PCR, and TCRdb's table has in-frame clones only and misses some. The data show 180,000 or so clones, more than 80% seen once. The material sequenced was PBMCs or T cells enriched from blood (not recorded which). These receptors came from a man aged 35 to 55 who had recovered from COVID-19. Both conserved end residues are trimmed from each CDR3. Rows give clone size only sometimes, using once, few, many, or a class for an expanded clone.

few TRBV7-9 ASSWTGYEQY
once TRBV6-1 ASSDPGQFNYGYT
. TRBV19 ASRGGSGTSFYNEQF
. TRBV18 ASSPVTGGTGELF
once TRBV6-5 ASSSGADYRNGYT
. TRBV6-5 ASEQGNTIY
. TRBV30 AWSTGDGYT
. TRBV7-8 ASSLSQPSGTGTEKLF
. TRBV13 ASDRGVDVGNTEAF
. TRBV2 AREVNTEAF
. TRBV10-2 ACRLDTEAF
. TRBV11-2 ASSLSVAIRANEKLF
. TRBV20-1 SAGFGYT
. TRBV9 ASSPFERANEKLF
. TRBV2 ASTQGSNTEAF
. TRBV6-5 AILLLQGSGNTIY
. TRBV27 ASSSVSGGSPLH
. TRBV9 ASSPRGNTEAF
. TRBV9 ASSLWGQSNTEAF
. TRBV12-3/TRBV12-4 ASSPAGGTEAF
. TRBV21-1 ASSLRSPGYPKETQY